The source of this TCR beta chain is a study of early T cells in non-severe SARS-CoV-2 infection. Whole-study context: The input, bulk RNA from unsorted whole blood, was sequenced, and chains were unpaired. Study results and caveats: Database matching using VDJdb favored anti-spike CD8 responses, with private and CD4 specificities left missing.

CDR3 length equals 14 residues. Between the trimmed V and J ends, which lost 4 bases and 4 bases, there was a span of 10 bases. Germline assignment: CDR1 MGHRA and CDR2 YSYEKL. Notes on this clonotype: Antigen: not known.

Researchers tagged individual cDNA molecules with unique molecular identifiers. MiXCR, run by TCRdb on the 5' RACE reads, gives a single entry per CDR3 protein. The table includes 95,000 to 150,000 distinct CDR3 sequences, more than 12% detected once. The genes are TRBV4-1 and TRBJ1-4, with TRBD1 as a possible D gene (5 bases). The source of this sequence is an adult who was a healthcare worker with PCR-confirmed SARS-CoV-2 infection or an uninfected control (not recorded which). The sequenced sample was whole blood. The CDR3 DNA follows: TGCGCCAGCAGCCGAGACAGATATAATGAAAAACTGTTTTTT. Protein: CASSRDRYNEKLFF.